This TCR beta chain was sequenced during a study of blood T cell repertoires in COVID-19. Patients in Seattle were enrolled during active infection, then followed longitudinally. CDR1 and CDR2 (germline): MNHEY, SVGAGI. Deletions cut 4 bases from V and 1 base from J, with 10 bases between. The CDR3 contains 14 residues. In the original analysis: It was from reference gene primer amplification that nucleated cell counts were estimated. Only in-frame clones appear in the TCRdb table, and some are missing; sequencing was by immunoSEQ multiplex PCR. V and J calls and clone size are given by that table; D and trimming were obtained from the DNA. The data contain some 350,000 clones, around 87% of them singletons.

Sequencing was performed on peripheral blood. This chain uses TRBV6-5 with TRBJ1-1; D perhaps matches TRBD1 (6 bases). The receptor was isolated from a woman in her fifties or sixties with COVID-19, enrolled during active disease. CDR3 in amino acids: CASSSRGWNTEAFF. CDR3 coding DNA: TGTGCCAGCAGTTCCAGGGGTTGGAACACTGAAGCTTTCTTT.